What follows describes a single TCR beta chain. Its antigen is undetermined. The data belong to a study of T cell responses to AZD1222 COVID-19 vaccine. Study-level information: Doses given second, at about 4 or about 12 weeks, were pooled.

V was shortened by 4 bases and J by 1 base, with 8 bases between the two germline ends. The CDR3 is 15 residues long. Germline assignment: CDR1 SNHLY and CDR2 FYNNEI. Here immunoSEQ multiplex PCR was the method, and the copy in TCRdb shows in-frame clones only, minus some. The data contain approximately 190,000 clones, approximately 92% of them seen just once; the ten biggest clones take up 1% to 1.5%. Findings of the study overall: Along spike, vaccine-associated CD4 TCRs were found throughout, with dominance at 160-218 and 743-854.

The TCR originated in an adult in good health. V and J are TRBV2 and TRBJ1-6; the D gene is possibly TRBD1 (6 bases). The sample in question was peripheral blood, obtained on day 0 of AZD1222 vaccination. The CDR3 is CASSVGGSYNSPLHF. The CDR3 coding sequence is TGTGCCAGCAGTGTAGGGGGGTCCTATAATTCACCCCTCCACTTT. Complete variable domain (other parts from reference TRBV2 and TRBJ1-6): EPEVTQTPSHQVTQMGQEVILRCVPISNHLYFYWYRQILGQKVEFLVSFYNNEISEKSEIFDDQFSVERPDGSNFTLKIRSTKLEDSAMYFCASSVGGSYNSPLHFGNGTRLTVT.